This T cell receptor beta chain was sequenced in a study of T cells after posttransplantation cyclophosphamide. The study, taken as a whole, reports: After PTCy, TRB diversity resembled that of CNI/methotrexate controls.

V dropped 1 base and J dropped 2 bases, with 10 bases sitting between them. Germline loops: CDR1 SSHAT, CDR2 FNYEAQ (reference sequence). This CDR3 has 15 amino acids. A marrow graft followed busulfan-fludarabine conditioning, with cyclophosphamide on days +3 and +4. In regard to this clone: Its antigen is still unknown.

Assay used: immunoSEQ multiplex PCR; TCRdb lists only in-frame clones, some missing. This table holds around 40,000 clones, around 90% found once. The specimen was PBMCs, collected just over 60 days after allogeneic stem cell transplant with posttransplant cyclophosphamide. This chain links TRBV7-7 with TRBJ2-3; a possible D gene is TRBD2 (7 bases). This receptor was identified in a male patient in his sixties or seventies who received an allogeneic stem cell transplant from a related donor and was CMV-positive. Some T cells may possibly be graft donor cells. The CDR3 reads CASSLEGGSTDTQYF. The CDR3 DNA follows: TGTGCCAGCAGCTTAGAGGGGGGGTCCACAGATACGCAGTATTTT.